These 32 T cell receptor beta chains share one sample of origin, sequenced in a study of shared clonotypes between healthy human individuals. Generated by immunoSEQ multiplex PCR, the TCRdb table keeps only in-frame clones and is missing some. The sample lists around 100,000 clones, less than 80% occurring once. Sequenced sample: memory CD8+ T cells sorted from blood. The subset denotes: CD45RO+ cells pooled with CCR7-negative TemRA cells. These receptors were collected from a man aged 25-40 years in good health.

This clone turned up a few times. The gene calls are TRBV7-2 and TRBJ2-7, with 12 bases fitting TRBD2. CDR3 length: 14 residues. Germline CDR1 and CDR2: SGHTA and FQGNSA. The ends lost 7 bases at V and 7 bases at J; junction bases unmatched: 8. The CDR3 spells CASTASGRVGEQYF. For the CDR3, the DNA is TGTGCCAGCACCGCTAGCGGGAGGGTGGGGGAGCAGTACTTC.

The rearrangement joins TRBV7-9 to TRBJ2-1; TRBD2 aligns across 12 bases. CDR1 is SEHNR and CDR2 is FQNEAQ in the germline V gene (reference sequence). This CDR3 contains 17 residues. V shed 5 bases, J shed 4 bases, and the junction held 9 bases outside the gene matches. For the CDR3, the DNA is TGTGCCAGCAGCCTGCCCGGTCTAGCGGGAGGGTACAATGAGCAGTTCTTC. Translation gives CASSLPGLAGGYNEQFF.

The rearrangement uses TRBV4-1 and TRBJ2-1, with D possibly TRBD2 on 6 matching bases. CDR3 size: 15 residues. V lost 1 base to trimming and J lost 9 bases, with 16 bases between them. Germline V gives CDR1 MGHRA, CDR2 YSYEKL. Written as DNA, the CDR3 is TGCGCCAGCAGCCAAGTATTGGGCGGGGACGGTGAGCAGTTCTTC. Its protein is CASSQVLGGDGEQFF.

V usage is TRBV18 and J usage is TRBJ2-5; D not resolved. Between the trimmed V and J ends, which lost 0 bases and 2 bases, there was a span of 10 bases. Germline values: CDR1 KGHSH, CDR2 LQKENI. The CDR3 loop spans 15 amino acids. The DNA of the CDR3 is TGTGCCAGCTCACCACCCCAGGAAGGACAAGAGACCCAGTACTTC. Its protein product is CASSPPQEGQETQYF.

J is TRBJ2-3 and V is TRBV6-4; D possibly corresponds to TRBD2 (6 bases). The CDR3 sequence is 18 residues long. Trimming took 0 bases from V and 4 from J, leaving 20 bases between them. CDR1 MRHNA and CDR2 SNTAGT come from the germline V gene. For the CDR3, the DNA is TGTGCCAGCAGTGACTCCCAAGGGAGGCTATCATCTGCAGATACGCAGTATTTT. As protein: CASSDSQGRLSSADTQYF.

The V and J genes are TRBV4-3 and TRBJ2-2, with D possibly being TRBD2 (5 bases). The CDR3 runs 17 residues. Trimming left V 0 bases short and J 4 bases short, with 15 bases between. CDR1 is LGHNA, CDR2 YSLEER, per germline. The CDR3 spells CASSQDRWPGTTGELFF. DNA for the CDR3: TGCGCCAGCAGCCAAGATCGATGGCCGGGAACCACCGGGGAGCTGTTTTTT.

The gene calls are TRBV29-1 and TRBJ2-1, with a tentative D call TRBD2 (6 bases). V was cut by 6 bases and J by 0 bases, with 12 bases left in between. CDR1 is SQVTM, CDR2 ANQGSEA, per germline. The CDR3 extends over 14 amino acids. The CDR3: CSVGDGSSYNEQFF. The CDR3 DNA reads TGCAGCGTCGGAGACGGGAGCTCCTACAATGAGCAGTTCTTC.

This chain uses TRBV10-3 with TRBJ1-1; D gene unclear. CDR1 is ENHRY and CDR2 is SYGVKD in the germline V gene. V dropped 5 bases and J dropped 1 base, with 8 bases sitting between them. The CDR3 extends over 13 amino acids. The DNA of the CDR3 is TGTGCCATCAGTAACTTACAGAACACTGAAGCTTTCTTT. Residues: CAISNLQNTEAFF.

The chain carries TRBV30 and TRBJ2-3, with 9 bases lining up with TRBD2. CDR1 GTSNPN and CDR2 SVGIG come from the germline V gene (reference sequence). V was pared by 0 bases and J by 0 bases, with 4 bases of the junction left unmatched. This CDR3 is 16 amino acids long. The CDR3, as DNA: TGTGCCTGGAGTGTCTTTAGCGGGGGCAGCACAGATACGCAGTATTTT. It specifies CAWSVFSGGSTDTQYF.

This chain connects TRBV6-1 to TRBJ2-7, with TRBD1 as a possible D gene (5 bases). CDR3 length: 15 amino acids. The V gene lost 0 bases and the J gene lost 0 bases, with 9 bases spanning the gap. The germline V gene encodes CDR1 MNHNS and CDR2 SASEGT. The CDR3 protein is CASSEAQDLSYEQYF. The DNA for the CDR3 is TGTGCCAGCAGTGAAGCACAGGATCTCTCCTACGAGCAGTACTTC.

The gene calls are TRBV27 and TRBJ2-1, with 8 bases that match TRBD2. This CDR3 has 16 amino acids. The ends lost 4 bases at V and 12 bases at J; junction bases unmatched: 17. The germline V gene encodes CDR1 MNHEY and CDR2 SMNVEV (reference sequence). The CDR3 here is CASSSLTSVGPMRQFF. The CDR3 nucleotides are TGTGCCAGCAGTTCCTTGACTAGCGTAGGCCCAATGAGGCAGTTCTTC.

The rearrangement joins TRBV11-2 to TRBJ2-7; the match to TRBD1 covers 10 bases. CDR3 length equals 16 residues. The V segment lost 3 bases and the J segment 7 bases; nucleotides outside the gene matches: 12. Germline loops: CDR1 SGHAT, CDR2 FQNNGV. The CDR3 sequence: CASSLGLSGTGEEQYF. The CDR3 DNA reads TGTGCCAGCAGCTTGGGACTCTCCGGGACAGGGGAGGAGCAGTACTTC.

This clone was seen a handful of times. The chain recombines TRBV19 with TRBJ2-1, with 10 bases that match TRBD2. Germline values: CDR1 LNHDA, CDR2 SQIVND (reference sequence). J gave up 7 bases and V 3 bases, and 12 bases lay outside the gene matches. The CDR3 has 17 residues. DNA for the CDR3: TGTGCCAGTAGTATGTTCGGGGGGGGTAGCGGGAGGAATGAGCAGTTCTTC. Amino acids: CASSMFGGGSGRNEQFF.

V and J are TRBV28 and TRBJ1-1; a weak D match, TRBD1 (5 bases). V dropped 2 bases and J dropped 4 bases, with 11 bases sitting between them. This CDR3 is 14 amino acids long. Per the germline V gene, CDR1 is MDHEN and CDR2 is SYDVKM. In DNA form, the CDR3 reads TGTGCCAGCAGTTTAGGGGGAGTGGGCACTGAAGCTTTCTTT. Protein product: CASSLGGVGTEAFF.

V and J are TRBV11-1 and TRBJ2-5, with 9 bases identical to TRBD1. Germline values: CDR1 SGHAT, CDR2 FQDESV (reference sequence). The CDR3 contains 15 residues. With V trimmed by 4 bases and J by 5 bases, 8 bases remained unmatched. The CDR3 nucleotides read TGTGCCAGCAGCTCGGGGACAGGGTACGCGGAGACCCAGTACTTC. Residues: CASSSGTGYAETQYF.

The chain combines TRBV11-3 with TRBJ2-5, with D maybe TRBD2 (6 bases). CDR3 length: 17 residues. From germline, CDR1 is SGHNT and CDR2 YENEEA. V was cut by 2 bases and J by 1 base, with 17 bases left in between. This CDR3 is CASSLTPPGGLQETQYF. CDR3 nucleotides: TGTGCCAGCAGCTTAACCCCCCCCGGGGGACTCCAAGAGACCCAGTACTTC.

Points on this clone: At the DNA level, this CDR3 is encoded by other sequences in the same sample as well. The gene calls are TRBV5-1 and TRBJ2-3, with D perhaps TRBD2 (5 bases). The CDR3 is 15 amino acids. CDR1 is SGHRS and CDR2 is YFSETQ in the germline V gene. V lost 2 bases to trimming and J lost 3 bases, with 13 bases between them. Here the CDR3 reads CASSFQGGGTDTQYF. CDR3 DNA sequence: TGCGCCAGCAGCTTTCAAGGAGGCGGAACAGATACGCAGTATTTT.

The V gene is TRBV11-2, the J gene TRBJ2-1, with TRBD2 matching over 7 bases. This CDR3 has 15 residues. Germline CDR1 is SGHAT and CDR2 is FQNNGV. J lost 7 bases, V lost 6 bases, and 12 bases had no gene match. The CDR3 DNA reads TGTGCCAGCAGTCGAGAGGGCGGGAGAGGGAATGAGCAGTTCTTC. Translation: CASSREGGRGNEQFF. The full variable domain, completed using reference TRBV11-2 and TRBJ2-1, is EAGVAQSPRYKIIEKRQSVAFWCNPISGHATLYWYQQILGQGPKLLIQFQNNGVVDDSQLPKDRFSAERLKGVDSTLKIQPAKLEDSAVYLCASSREGGRGNEQFFGPGTRLTVL.

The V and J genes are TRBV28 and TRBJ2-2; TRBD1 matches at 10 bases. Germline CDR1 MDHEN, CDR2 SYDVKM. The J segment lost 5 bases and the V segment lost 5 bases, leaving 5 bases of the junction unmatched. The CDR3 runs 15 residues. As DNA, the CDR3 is TGTGCCAGCAGTAGAGGGACAGGGGAAACCGGGGAGCTGTTTTTT. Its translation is CASSRGTGETGELFF.

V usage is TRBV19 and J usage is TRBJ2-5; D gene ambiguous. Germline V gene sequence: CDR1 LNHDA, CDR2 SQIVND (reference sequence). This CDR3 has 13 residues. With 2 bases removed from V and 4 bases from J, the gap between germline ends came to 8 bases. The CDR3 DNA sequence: TGTGCCAGTAGTATAAGGATGGGAGAGACCCAGTACTTC. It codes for CASSIRMGETQYF.

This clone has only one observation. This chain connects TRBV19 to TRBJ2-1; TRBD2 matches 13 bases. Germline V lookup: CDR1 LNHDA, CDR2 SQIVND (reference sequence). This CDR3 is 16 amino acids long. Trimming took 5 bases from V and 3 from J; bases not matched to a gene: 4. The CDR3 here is CASSAGTSGIYNEQFF. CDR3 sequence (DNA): TGTGCCAGTAGTGCCGGGACTAGCGGGATCTACAATGAGCAGTTCTTC.

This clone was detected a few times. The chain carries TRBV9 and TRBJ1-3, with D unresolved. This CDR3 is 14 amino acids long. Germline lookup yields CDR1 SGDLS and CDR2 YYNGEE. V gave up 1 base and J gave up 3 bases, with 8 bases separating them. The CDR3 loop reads CASSVWGDGNTIYF. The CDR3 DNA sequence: TGTGCCAGCAGCGTATGGGGAGATGGAAACACCATATATTTT.

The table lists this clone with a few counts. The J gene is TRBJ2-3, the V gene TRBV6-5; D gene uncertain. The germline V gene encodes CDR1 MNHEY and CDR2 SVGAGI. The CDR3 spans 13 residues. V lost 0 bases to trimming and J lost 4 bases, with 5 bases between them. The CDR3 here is CASSYSMSDTQYF. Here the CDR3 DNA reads TGTGCCAGCAGTTACTCGATGTCAGATACGCAGTATTTT.

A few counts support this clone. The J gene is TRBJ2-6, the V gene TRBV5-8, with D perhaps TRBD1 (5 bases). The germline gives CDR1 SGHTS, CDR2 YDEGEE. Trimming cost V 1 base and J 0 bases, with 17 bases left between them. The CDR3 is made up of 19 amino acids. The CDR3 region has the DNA TGTGCCAGCAGCTTGATTAAGAACAGGCCAGGCTCTGGGGCCAACGTCCTGACTTTC. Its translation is CASSLIKNRPGSGANVLTF.

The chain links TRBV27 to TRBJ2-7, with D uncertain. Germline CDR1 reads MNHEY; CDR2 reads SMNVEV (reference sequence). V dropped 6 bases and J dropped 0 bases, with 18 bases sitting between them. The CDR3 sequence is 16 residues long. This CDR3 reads CASRPTPGSSSYEQYF. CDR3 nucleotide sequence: TGTGCCAGCAGACCGACTCCGGGTTCATCCTCCTACGAGCAGTACTTC.

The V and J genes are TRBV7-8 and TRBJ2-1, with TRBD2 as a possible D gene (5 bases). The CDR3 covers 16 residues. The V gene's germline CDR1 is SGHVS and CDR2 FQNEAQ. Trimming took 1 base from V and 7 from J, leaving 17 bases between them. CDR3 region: CASSLDTAGTVNEQFF. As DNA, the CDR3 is TGTGCCAGCAGCTTAGACACTGCGGGTACAGTTAATGAGCAGTTCTTC.

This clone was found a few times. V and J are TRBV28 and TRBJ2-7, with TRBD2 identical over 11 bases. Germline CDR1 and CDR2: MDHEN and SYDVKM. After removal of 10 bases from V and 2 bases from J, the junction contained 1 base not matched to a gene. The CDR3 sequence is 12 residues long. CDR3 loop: CATSGRTYEQYF. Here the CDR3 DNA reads TGTGCCACTAGCGGGAGGACCTACGAGCAGTACTTC.

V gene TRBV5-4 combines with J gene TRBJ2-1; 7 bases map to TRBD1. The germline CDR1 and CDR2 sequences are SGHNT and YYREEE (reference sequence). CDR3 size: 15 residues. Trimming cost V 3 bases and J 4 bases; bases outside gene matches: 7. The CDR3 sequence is CASSSVYRGYNEQFF. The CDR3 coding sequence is TGTGCCAGCAGCTCAGTTTACAGGGGTTACAATGAGCAGTTCTTC.

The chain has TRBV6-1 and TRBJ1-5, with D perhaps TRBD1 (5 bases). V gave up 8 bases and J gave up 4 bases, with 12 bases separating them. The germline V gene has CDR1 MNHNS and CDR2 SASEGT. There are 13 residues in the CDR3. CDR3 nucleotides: TGTGCCAGCTTGCCGGACAATAATCAGCCCCAGCATTTT. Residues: CASLPDNNQPQHF.

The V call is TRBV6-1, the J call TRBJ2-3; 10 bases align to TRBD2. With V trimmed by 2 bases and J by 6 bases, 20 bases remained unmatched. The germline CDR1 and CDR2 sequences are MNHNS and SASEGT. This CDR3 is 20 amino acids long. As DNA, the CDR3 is TGTGCCAGCAGTGAATTCCTGTTGGGGTCTAGCGGGAGATCGGCGGATACGCAGTATTTT. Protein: CASSEFLLGSSGRSADTQYF.

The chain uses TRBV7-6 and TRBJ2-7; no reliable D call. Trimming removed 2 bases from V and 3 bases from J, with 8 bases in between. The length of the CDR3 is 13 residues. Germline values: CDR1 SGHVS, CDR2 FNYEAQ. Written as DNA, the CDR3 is TGTGCCAGCAGCTTAAACCAGGACTACGAGCAGTACTTC. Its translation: CASSLNQDYEQYF.

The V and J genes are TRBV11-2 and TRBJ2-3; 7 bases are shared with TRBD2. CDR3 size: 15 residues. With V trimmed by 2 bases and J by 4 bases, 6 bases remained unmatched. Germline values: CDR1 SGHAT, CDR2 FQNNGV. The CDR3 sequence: CASSLFAGASDTQYF. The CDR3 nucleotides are TGTGCCAGCAGCTTATTCGCGGGAGCTTCAGATACGCAGTATTTT.